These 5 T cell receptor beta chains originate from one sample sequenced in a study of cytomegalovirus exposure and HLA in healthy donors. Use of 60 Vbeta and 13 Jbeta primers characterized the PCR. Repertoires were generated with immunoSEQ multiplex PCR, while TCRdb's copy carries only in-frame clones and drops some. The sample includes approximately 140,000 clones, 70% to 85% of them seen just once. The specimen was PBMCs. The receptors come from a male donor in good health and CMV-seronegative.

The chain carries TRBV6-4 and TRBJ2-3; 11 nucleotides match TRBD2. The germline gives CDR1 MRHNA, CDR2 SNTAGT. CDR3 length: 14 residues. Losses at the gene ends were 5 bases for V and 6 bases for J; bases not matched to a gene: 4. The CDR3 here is CASSPTSGKDTQYF. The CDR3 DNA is TGTGCCAGCAGTCCGACTAGCGGGAAGGATACGCAGTATTTT.

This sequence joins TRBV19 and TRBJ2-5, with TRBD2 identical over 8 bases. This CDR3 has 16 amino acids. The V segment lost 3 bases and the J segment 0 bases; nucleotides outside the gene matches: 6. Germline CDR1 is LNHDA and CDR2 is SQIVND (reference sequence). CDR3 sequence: CASSIGRGDYQETQYF. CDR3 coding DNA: TGTGCCAGTAGTATCGGGAGGGGCGACTACCAAGAGACCCAGTACTTC.

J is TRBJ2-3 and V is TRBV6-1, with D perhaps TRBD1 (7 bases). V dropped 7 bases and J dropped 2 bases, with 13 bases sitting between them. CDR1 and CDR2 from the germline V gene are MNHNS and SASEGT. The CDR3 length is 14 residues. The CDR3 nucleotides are TGTGCCAGCACCGCGGGACAGTACACAGATACGCAGTATTTT. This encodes CASTAGQYTDTQYF.

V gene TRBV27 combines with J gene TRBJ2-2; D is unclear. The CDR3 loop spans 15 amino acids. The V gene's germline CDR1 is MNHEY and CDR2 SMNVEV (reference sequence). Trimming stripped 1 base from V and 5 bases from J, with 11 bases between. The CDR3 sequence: CASSLYARRTGELFF. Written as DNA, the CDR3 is TGTGCCAGCAGTTTATATGCACGGCGGACCGGGGAGCTGTTTTTT.

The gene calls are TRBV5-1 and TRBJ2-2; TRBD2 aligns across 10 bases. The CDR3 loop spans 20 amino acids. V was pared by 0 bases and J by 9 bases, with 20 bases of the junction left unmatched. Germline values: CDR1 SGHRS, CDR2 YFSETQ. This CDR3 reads CASSLGRSLAGEMVKWELFF. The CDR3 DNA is TGCGCCAGCAGCTTGGGTCGGTCGCTAGCGGGAGAGATGGTCAAGTGGGAGCTGTTTTTT. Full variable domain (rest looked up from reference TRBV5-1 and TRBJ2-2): KAGVTQTPRYLIKTRGQQVTLSCSPISGHRSVSWYQQTPGQGLQFLFEYFSETQRNKGNFPGRFSGRQFSNSRSEMNVSTLELGDSALYLCASSLGRSLAGEMVKWELFFGEGSRLTVL.